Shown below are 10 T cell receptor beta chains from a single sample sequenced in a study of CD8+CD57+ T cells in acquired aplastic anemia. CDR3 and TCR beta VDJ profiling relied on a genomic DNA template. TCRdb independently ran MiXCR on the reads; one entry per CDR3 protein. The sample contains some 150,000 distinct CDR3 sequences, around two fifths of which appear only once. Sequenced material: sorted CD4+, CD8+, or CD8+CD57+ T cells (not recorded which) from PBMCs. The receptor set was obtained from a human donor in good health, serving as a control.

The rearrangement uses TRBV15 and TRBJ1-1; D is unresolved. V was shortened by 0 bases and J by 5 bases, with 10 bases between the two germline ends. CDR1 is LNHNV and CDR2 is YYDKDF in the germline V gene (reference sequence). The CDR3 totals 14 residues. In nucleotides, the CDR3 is TGTGCCACCAGCAGAGATCGAAAGGGAACTGAAGCTTTCTTT. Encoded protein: CATSRDRKGTEAFF. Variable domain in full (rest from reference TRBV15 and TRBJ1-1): DAMVIQNPRYQVTQFGKPVTLSCSQTLNHNVMYWYQQKSSQAPKLLFHYYDKDFNNEADTPDNFQSRRPNTSFCFLDIRSPGLGDTAMYLCATSRDRKGTEAFFGQGTRLTVV.

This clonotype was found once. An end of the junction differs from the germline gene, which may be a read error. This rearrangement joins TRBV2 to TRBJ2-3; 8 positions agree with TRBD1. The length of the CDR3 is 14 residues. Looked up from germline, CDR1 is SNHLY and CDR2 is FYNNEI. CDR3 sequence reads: CASSRQGSSDTQCF. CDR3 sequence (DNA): TGTGCCAGCAGTCGACAGGGGAGTTCAGATACGCAGTGTTTT.

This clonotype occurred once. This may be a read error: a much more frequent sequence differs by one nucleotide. CDR3 region: CASPPPSREQYF. CDR3 nucleotides: TGTGCCAGCCCACCACCGTCTCGCGAGCAGTACTTC. The chain recombines TRBV18 with TRBJ2-7; D not resolved. The CDR3 contains 12 residues. Per the germline V gene, CDR1 is KGHSH and CDR2 is LQKENI. Variable domain in full (rest from reference TRBV18 and TRBJ2-7): NAGVMQNPRHLVRRRGQEARLRCSPMKGHSHVYWYRQLPEEGLKFMVYLQKENIIDESGMPKERFSAEFPKEGPSILRIQQVVRGDSAAYFCASPPPSREQYFGPGTRLTVT.

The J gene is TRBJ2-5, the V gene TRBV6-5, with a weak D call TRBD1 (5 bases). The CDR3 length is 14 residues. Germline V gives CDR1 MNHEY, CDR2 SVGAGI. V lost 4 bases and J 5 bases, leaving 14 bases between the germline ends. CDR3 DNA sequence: TGTGCCAGCAGTTTTTCCTTGCCAGGGGAGACCCAGTACTTC. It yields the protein CASSFSLPGETQYF.

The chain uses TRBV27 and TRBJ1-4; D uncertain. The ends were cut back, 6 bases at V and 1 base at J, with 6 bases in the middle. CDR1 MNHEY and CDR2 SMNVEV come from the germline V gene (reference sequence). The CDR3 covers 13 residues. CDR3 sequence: CASREGTNEKLFF. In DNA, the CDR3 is TGTGCCAGCAGGGAGGGAACTAATGAAAAACTGTTTTTT.

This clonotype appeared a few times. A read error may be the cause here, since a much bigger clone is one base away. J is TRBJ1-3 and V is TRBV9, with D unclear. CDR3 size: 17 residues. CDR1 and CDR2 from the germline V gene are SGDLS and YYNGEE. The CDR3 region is CASSVGLQAPSGDTIYF. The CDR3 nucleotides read TGTGCCAGCAGCGTAGGGCTCCAGGCACCCTCTGGAGACACCATATATTTT.

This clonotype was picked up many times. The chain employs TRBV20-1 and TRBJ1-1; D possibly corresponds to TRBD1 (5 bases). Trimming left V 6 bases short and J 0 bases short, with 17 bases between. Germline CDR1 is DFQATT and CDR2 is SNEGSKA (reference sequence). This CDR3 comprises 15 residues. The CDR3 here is CSATQGGQVNTEAFF. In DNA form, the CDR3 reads TGCAGTGCAACTCAGGGAGGCCAAGTGAACACTGAAGCTTTCTTT.

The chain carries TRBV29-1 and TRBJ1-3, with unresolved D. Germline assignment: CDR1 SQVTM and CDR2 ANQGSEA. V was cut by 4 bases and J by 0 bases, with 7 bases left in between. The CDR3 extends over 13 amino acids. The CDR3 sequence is CSVVAASGNTIYF. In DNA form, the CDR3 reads TGCAGCGTTGTTGCAGCCTCTGGAAACACCATATATTTT.

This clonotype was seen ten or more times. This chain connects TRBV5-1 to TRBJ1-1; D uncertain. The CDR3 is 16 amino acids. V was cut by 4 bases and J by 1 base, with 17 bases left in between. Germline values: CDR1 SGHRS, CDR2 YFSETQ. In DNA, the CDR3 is TGCGCCAGCAGCCTATCAAAAGGAAGTGGGAACACTGAAGCTTTCTTT. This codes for CASSLSKGSGNTEAFF.

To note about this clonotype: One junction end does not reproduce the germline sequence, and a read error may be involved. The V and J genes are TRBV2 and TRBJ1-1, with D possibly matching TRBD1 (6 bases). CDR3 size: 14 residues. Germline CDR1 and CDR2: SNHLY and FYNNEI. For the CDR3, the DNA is TGCGCCAGCAGAAACAGGGCCCTGAACACTGAAGCTTTCTTT. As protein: CASRNRALNTEAFF. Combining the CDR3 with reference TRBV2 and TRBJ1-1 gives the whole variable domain EPEVTQTPSHQVTQMGQEVILRCVPISNHLYFYWYRQILGQKVEFLVSFYNNEISEKSEIFDDQFSVERPDGSNFTLKIRSTKLEDSAMYFCASRNRALNTEAFFGQGTRLTVV.